This record concerns one T cell receptor beta chain sequence. The method was immunoSEQ multiplex PCR; TCRdb's version includes in-frame clones alone and lacks a portion of them. The data contain about a million clones, 70% to 85% of them singletons. Unmatched junction bases numbered 4, after V lost 3 bases and J lost 2 bases. Germline V gene data show CDR1 as SGDLS and CDR2 as YYNGEE. The CDR3 loop spans 15 amino acids. The sample belongs to a study of shared clonotypes between healthy human individuals. Sequencing was done on a sample of memory CD4+ T cells from PBMCs. Subset denoted: CD45RA-negative fraction. J is TRBJ2-3 and V is TRBV9; 9 nucleotides agree with TRBD2. The receptor's source is a young man in good health. Some clones in this sample may be carry-over from other donors' samples. This CDR3 is CASSAGLAPTDTQYF. The DNA of the CDR3 is TGTGCCAGCAGCGCAGGACTAGCGCCCACAGATACGCAGTATTTT.